The clone carrying this TCR beta chain was recorded once. The record originates from a study of control samples from healthy donors and cancer patients. Sequenced by immunoSEQ multiplex PCR; TCRdb stores in-frame clones only, minus some. Of roughly 70,000 clones listed, roughly 93% are singletons. Germline CDR1 and CDR2: SNHLY and FYNNEI. This CDR3 comprises 14 residues. Trimming stripped 1 base from V and 3 bases from J, with 9 bases between. The sequence was collected from a woman aged 25 to 39 in good health. Sequenced material: blood. J is TRBJ1-1 and V is TRBV2; tentative D call: TRBD1 (6 bases). The CDR3 region is CASSEVGGHTEAFF. The DNA for the CDR3 is TGTGCCAGCAGTGAAGTGGGGGGCCACACTGAAGCTTTCTTT.